Sequencing of this T cell receptor (beta chain) was carried out in a study of shared clonotypes between healthy human individuals. How the authors handled the data: Junction-only sequences produced by ImmunoSEQ had no quality scores, so filtering differed. Sequencing used immunoSEQ multiplex PCR; TCRdb keeps in-frame clones, though not all of them. The DNA was the basis for D and trimming; V, J and clone size are from that table. The table records about 1 million clones, approximately 76% of them present only once. This clone was detected a few times. Its antigen is undetermined. Study-level results: Larger estimated richness was generally recorded for naive subsets relative to memory subsets. Shared clonotypes: approximately 4.5% naive CD4, approximately 3.4% naive CD8, 2.3% memory CD4, 0.4% memory CD8.

V lost 6 bases to trimming and J lost 3 bases, with 14 bases between them. Germline assignment: CDR1 ENHRY and CDR2 SYGVKD. This CDR3 is 14 amino acids long. The chain is built from TRBV10-3 and TRBJ1-1; D remains ambiguous. The receptor's source is a man between 18 and 29 years old in good health. The source material was memory CD4+ T cells sorted from blood. Subset described: CD45RA-negative fraction. DNA of the CDR3: TGTGCCATCAGCGTCAGGAACAGCGACACTGAAGCTTTCTTT. This encodes CAISVRNSDTEAFF.